This is a list of T cell receptor beta chains from one sample in a study of CD8 T cells in Susac syndrome. TCRdb processed the immunoSEQ multiplex PCR reads anew with MiXCR; each CDR3 protein has one entry. The top ten clones hold roughly 0.12% of a sample with about 180,000 distinct CDR3 sequences, 94% of them seen once. Input material: CD4+ T cells from PBMCs. The receptors stem from a human donor with Susac syndrome. The CDR3 runs from the conserved cysteine through the conserved F or W. The D gene is left open where the match is weak. Part of the rows lack a size; the others show once, few, many or a class for expanded clones.

CDR3	DNA	J	D	V	size	length
CSARARRRDEQYF	TGCAGTGCTAGGGCGCGTCGGAGGGACGAGCAGTACTTC	TRBJ2-7	NA	TRBV20-1	NA	13
CASSSPFDSGANVLTF	TGTGCCAGCAGTTCCCCGTTTGACTCTGGGGCCAACGTCCTGACTTTC	TRBJ2-6	NA	TRBV27	NA	16
CASSLASRNTEAFF	TGCGCCAGCAGCTTAGCCAGTCGGAACACTGAAGCTTTCTTT	TRBJ1-1	NA	TRBV5-1	NA	14
CASSHARGGTDTQYF	TGTGCCAGCAGCCATGCCCGGGGGGGCACAGATACGCAGTATTTT	TRBJ2-3	TRBD2	TRBV4-2	NA	15
CASSHRLAGSLPYEQYF	TGTGCCAGCAGCCACCGACTAGCGGGGAGCCTGCCCTACGAGCAGTACTTC	TRBJ2-7	TRBD2	TRBV4-2	NA	17
CASSLAAGAYEQYF	TGTGCCAGCAGCTTAGCGGCCGGCGCCTACGAGCAGTACTTC	TRBJ2-7	NA	TRBV7-8	NA	14
CAWSVSNGANVLTF	TGTGCCTGGAGTGTTTCCAATGGGGCCAACGTCCTGACTTTC	TRBJ2-6	NA	TRBV30	NA	14
CASSLQDKYTDTQYF	TGCGCCAGCAGCTTACAGGACAAATACACAGATACGCAGTATTTT	TRBJ2-3	NA	TRBV5-1	NA	15
CAWGSQGGSPLHF	TGTGCCTGGGGATCACAGGGTGGCTCACCCCTCCACTTT	TRBJ1-6	NA	TRBV30	NA	13
CASSPKMTSGGTTDTQYF	TGTGCCAGCAGCCCCAAAATGACTAGCGGCGGAACCACAGATACGCAGTATTTT	TRBJ2-3	TRBD2	TRBV11-3	NA	18
CASSGQGGQPQHF	TGTGCCAGTAGTGGGCAGGGTGGACAGCCCCAGCATTTT	TRBJ1-5	NA	TRBV25-1	few	13
CASSQAGTLRSAEQFF	TGTGCCAGCAGCCAAGCAGGGACCCTAAGATCAGCTGAGCAGTTCTTC	TRBJ2-1	NA	TRBV3-1	NA	16
CASSQQGYEQYF	TGTGCCAGCAGTCAACAGGGTTACGAGCAGTACTTC	TRBJ2-7	NA	TRBV12-3/TRBV12-4	NA	12
CASTEGWAGARTDTQYF	TGTGCCAGCACCGAGGGATGGGCGGGGGCCCGCACAGATACGCAGTATTTT	TRBJ2-3	NA	TRBV6-2/TRBV6-3	NA	17
CASSPDTSNQPQHF	TGCGCCAGCAGCCCGGACACAAGCAATCAGCCCCAGCATTTT	TRBJ1-5	NA	TRBV5-1	NA	14
CSARDRTSEYTDTQYF	TGCAGTGCTAGAGATCGAACTAGCGAGTACACAGATACGCAGTATTTT	TRBJ2-3	TRBD2	TRBV20-1	NA	16
CSARQTNEQFF	TGCAGTGCTAGACAGACCAATGAGCAGTTCTTC	TRBJ2-1	NA	TRBV20-1	NA	11
CSASPALAGPQETQYF	TGCAGTGCTAGCCCCGCGCTAGCGGGCCCCCAAGAGACCCAGTACTTC	TRBJ2-5	TRBD2	TRBV20-1	NA	16
CASSLEQLLGNEQFF	TGCGCCAGCAGCTTGGAACAACTTCTCGGGAATGAGCAGTTCTTC	TRBJ2-1	NA	TRBV5-1	once	15
CASSRTGGEVETQYF	TGCGCCAGCTCTCGGACGGGGGGCGAGGTGGAGACCCAGTACTTC	TRBJ2-5	NA	TRBV5-1	NA	15
CASSPQGQGYNEQFF	TGTGCCAGCTCACCCCAGGGACAGGGATACAATGAGCAGTTCTTC	TRBJ2-1	TRBD1	TRBV18	NA	15
CASSEWRDSPSGGYEQYF	TGTGCCAGCAGTGAATGGAGGGACTCACCATCCGGCGGCTACGAGCAGTACTTC	TRBJ2-7	NA	TRBV2	NA	18
CASSLEWGANVLTF	TGCGCCAGCAGCTTGGAGTGGGGGGCCAACGTCCTGACTTTC	TRBJ2-6	NA	TRBV5-1	NA	14
CSANGPTRSDEQFF	TGCAGTGCTAACGGGCCGACTAGGTCAGATGAGCAGTTCTTC	TRBJ2-1	NA	TRBV20-1	NA	14
CASSLGRAETQYF	TGTGCCAGCAGCTTGGGTCGTGCGGAGACCCAGTACTTC	TRBJ2-5	NA	TRBV11-2	few	13
CASSPAALEAFF	TGTGCCAGCAGCCCCGCGGCCCTTGAAGCTTTCTTT	TRBJ1-1	NA	TRBV7-9	NA	12
CASSSRQGYNEQFF	TGTGCCAGCTCTTCGAGACAGGGCTACAATGAGCAGTTCTTC	TRBJ2-1	TRBD1	TRBV18	NA	14
CASSRALNQPQHF	TGTGCCAGCAGTAGGGCCCTCAATCAGCCCCAGCATTTT	TRBJ1-5	NA	TRBV2	NA	13
CSARPRSSNYQPQHF	TGCAGTGCTAGACCCCGGAGCAGTAACTATCAGCCCCAGCATTTT	TRBJ1-5	NA	TRBV20-1	NA	15
CASSYSEVQETQYF	TGTGCCAGCAGTTACTCGGAGGTTCAAGAGACCCAGTACTTC	TRBJ2-5	NA	TRBV6-6	NA	14
CASSYSRGSNQPQHF	TGTGCCAGCAGTTACTCGAGGGGTAGCAATCAGCCCCAGCATTTT	TRBJ1-5	NA	TRBV6-2/TRBV6-3	NA	15
CASSQDLGGRGYTF	TGTGCCAGCAGCCAAGATCTGGGGGGACGAGGCTACACCTTC	TRBJ1-2	NA	TRBV3-1	NA	14
CASSLQGIGEKLFF	TGCGCCAGCAGCTTACAGGGAATAGGGGAAAAACTGTTTTTT	TRBJ1-4	NA	TRBV5-1	NA	14
CASSFSVAKNIQYF	TGTGCCAGCAGTTTCTCCGTAGCCAAAAACATTCAGTACTTC	TRBJ2-4	NA	TRBV6-2/TRBV6-3	NA	14
CASSPRDSIKNTEAFF	TGTGCCAGTAGTCCCCGGGACAGTATAAAGAACACTGAAGCTTTCTTT	TRBJ1-1	TRBD1	TRBV19	NA	16
CASSFTRTGTRRDTQYF	TGTGCCAGCAGCTTTACGAGAACCGGGACTAGGCGTGATACGCAGTATTTT	TRBJ2-3	TRBD2	TRBV7-2	NA	17
CSVVGTGGNQPQHF	TGCAGCGTCGTTGGGACAGGGGGCAATCAGCCCCAGCATTTT	TRBJ1-5	TRBD1	TRBV29-1	NA	14
CSARITYNEQFF	TGCAGCGCGCGAATAACCTACAATGAGCAGTTCTTC	TRBJ2-1	NA	TRBV29-1	once	12
CSVRLSIYPTDTQYF	TGCAGCGTTAGACTGTCCATTTACCCCACAGATACGCAGTATTTT	TRBJ2-3	NA	TRBV29-1	NA	15
CSARPPGMGKETQYF	TGCAGTGCCAGACCCCCAGGGATGGGCAAAGAGACCCAGTACTTC	TRBJ2-5	NA	TRBV20-1	NA	15
CASPHSYEQYF	TGTGCCAGCCCCCACTCCTACGAGCAGTACTTC	TRBJ2-7	NA	TRBV12-3/TRBV12-4	once	11
CASSLVSGLAGYNEQFF	TGTGCCAGCAGCTTAGTGTCGGGACTAGCGGGGTACAATGAGCAGTTCTTC	TRBJ2-1	TRBD2	TRBV7-2	NA	17
CASRHGQSGKPQHF	TGTGCCAGCCGCCATGGTCAGAGTGGCAAGCCCCAGCATTTT	TRBJ1-5	NA	TRBV2	NA	14
CAWSGTSRYSGNTIYF	TGTGCCTGGAGTGGTACCAGCAGGTACTCTGGAAACACCATATATTTT	TRBJ1-3	NA	TRBV30	NA	16
CASSQDVITEAFF	TGTGCCAGCAGCCAAGATGTTATCACTGAAGCTTTCTTT	TRBJ1-1	NA	TRBV3-1	NA	13
CASSQDDPPDTQYF	TGTGCCAGCAGCCAAGACGACCCGCCAGATACGCAGTATTTT	TRBJ2-3	NA	TRBV3-1	NA	14
CASETTKQGRHEQYF	TGTGCCAGCGAGACAACTAAACAGGGACGCCACGAGCAGTACTTC	TRBJ2-7	NA	TRBV6-5	NA	15
CASSRSDQETQYF	TGCGCCAGCAGCCGGAGCGACCAAGAGACCCAGTACTTC	TRBJ2-5	NA	TRBV5-1	few	13
CASSTTSGELFF	TGTGCCAGCAGCACCACTTCAGGGGAGCTGTTTTTT	TRBJ2-2	NA	TRBV7-2	NA	12
CSVLVGGLYEQYF	TGCAGCGTTTTAGTCGGGGGGCTGTACGAGCAGTACTTC	TRBJ2-7	NA	TRBV29-1	NA	13
CSVSRTGIHEKLFF	TGCAGCGTATCACGGACAGGGATTCATGAAAAACTGTTTTTT	TRBJ1-4	TRBD1	TRBV29-1	NA	14
CASSRPSTRGNTEAFF	TGTGCCAGCAGTAGACCCTCGACAAGGGGGAACACTGAAGCTTTCTTT	TRBJ1-1	NA	TRBV3-1	NA	16
CAWTPRVDTQYF	TGTGCCTGGACCCCAAGAGTCGATACGCAGTATTTT	TRBJ2-3	NA	TRBV30	NA	12
CASTDTQETQYF	TGTGCCAGCACGGACACACAAGAGACCCAGTACTTC	TRBJ2-5	NA	TRBV6-2/TRBV6-3	NA	12
CSAREASGGGYEQYF	TGCAGTGCTAGAGAGGCTAGCGGGGGCGGGTACGAGCAGTACTTC	TRBJ2-7	TRBD2	TRBV20-1	NA	15
CASSQDSGHFNNEQFF	TGTGCCAGCAGCCAAGACTCTGGTCATTTTAACAATGAGCAGTTCTTC	TRBJ2-1	NA	TRBV3-1	NA	16
CASRLEGTELSGYTF	TGTGCCAGCAGACTCGAAGGGACAGAACTATCAGGCTACACCTTC	TRBJ1-2	TRBD1	TRBV6-5	NA	15